This T cell receptor (beta chain) was documented in a study of T cell clonality in common variable immunodeficiency. CDR3 length equals 15 residues. CDR1 MNHNS and CDR2 SASEGT come from the germline V gene. Libraries were prepared by immunoSEQ multiplex PCR; TCRdb keeps only in-frame clonotypes and omits some of them. Singletons are absent from the sample, which has 30,000 to 40,000 clones. This clone showed up many times. With the read ending 3 residues before the CDR3 end, the germline J gene is used to fill in that end. The sequencing input was peripheral blood mononuclear cells. The chain employs TRBV6-1 and TRBJ2-3; a possible D gene is TRBD1 (6 bases). The receptor was isolated from a person aged 18-70 years in good health. The CDR3 protein is CASSEWGHNQETQYF. Partial CDR3 DNA: TGTGCCAGCAGTGAATGGGGACATAACCAAGAGACG.